The rows below give T cell receptor beta chains drawn from one sample of a study of T-cell reconstitution after alpha-beta-depleted transplantation in children. TCRdb reanalysed the PCR reads using MiXCR and keeps one entry per CDR3 protein. The sample holds some 640,000 distinct CDR3 sequences, around 17% seen once. Sequencing was performed on PBMCs from the stem cell graft donor, taken from the stem cell graft. Receptor source: a human donor who donated a stem cell graft to a child with acute myeloid leukemia. CDR3s include the opening cysteine and the closing phenylalanine or tryptophan. The D gene is left open where the match is weak. Expanded clones get a size class; other rows say once, few or many, or leave the size out.

J gene,clone size,V gene,D gene,CDR3 protein,CDR3 DNA
TRBJ2-7,many,TRBV29-1,.,CSVVRDEQYF,TGCAGCGTTGTAAGGGACGAGCAGTACTTC
TRBJ2-4,few,TRBV30,.,CAWSVGGVGNIQYF,TGTGCCTGGAGTGTAGGAGGGGTTGGAAACATTCAGTACTTC
TRBJ2-2,.,TRBV12-3/TRBV12-4,.,CASSPGHLGGELFF,TGTGCCAGCAGCCCTGGACACTTAGGCGGGGAGCTGTTTTTT
TRBJ2-4,few,TRBV5-6,.,CASSPPEGQSKNIQYF,TGTGCCAGCAGCCCACCCGAAGGCCAATCGAAAAACATTCAGTACTTC
TRBJ1-2,.,TRBV29-1,.,CSVEEPSGVGGYTF,TGCAGCGTTGAAGAACCGTCAGGGGTTGGTGGCTACACCTTC
TRBJ2-1,.,TRBV20-1,TRBD2,CSARAPLAGVYNEQFF,TGCAGTGCTAGAGCACCTCTAGCGGGGGTGTACAATGAGCAGTTCTTC
TRBJ2-4,.,TRBV20-1,TRBD2,CSARDPSGGARAKNIQYF,TGCAGTGCTAGAGATCCTAGCGGGGGGGCCCGGGCCAAAAACATTCAGTACTTC
TRBJ2-1,few,TRBV13,TRBD1,CASSLYRDRTYNEQFF,TGTGCCAGCAGCTTATACCGGGACAGGACCTACAATGAGCAGTTCTTC
TRBJ1-1,.,TRBV11-2,.,CASSRREASNTEAFF,TGTGCCAGCAGCCGACGGGAGGCGTCGAACACTGAAGCTTTCTTT
TRBJ2-7,many,TRBV27,.,CASSFGRNYEQYF,TGTGCCAGCAGTTTTGGCAGGAACTACGAGCAGTACTTC
TRBJ1-2,.,TRBV5-1,.,CASSLGGTFYGYTF,TGCGCCAGCAGCTTGGGGGGGACCTTCTATGGCTACACCTTC
TRBJ2-2,few,TRBV7-9,.,CASSSLGFRELFF,TGTGCCAGCAGCTCATTGGGGTTCCGGGAGCTGTTTTTT
TRBJ2-5,few,TRBV15,.,CATQVGTTEETQYF,TGTGCCACCCAGGTGGGGACAACCGAAGAGACCCAGTACTTC
TRBJ2-5,many,TRBV4-3,TRBD2,CASSQVAGGSGEMPTQYF,TGCGCCAGCAGCCAAGTCGCGGGGGGCTCTGGAGAGATGCCGACCCAGTACTTC
TRBJ2-1,many,TRBV20-1,.,CSLAGSSYNEQFF,TGCAGCCTGGCGGGGAGCTCCTACAATGAGCAGTTCTTC
TRBJ1-2,.,TRBV5-1,TRBD1,CASSWTTGVGYTF,TGCGCCAGCAGCTGGACGACAGGGGTGGGCTACACCTTC
TRBJ2-2,many,TRBV29-1,.,CSVDKDAGELFF,TGCAGCGTTGACAAGGATGCCGGGGAGCTGTTTTTT
TRBJ2-1,few,TRBV7-4,TRBD2,CASSSSTTSGPSYNEQFF,TGTGCCAGCAGCTCCTCGACGACTAGCGGACCCTCCTACAATGAGCAGTTCTTC
TRBJ2-3,few,TRBV12-3/TRBV12-4,TRBD1,CASAGTGGPKDTDTQYF,TGTGCCAGCGCCGGGACAGGGGGTCCTAAAGACACAGATACGCAGTATTTT
TRBJ1-5,many,TRBV20-1,TRBD1,CSALLRTGLSRDQPQHF,TGCAGTGCCCTTTTAAGGACAGGGTTGAGCCGAGATCAGCCCCAGCATTTT
TRBJ2-5,.,TRBV29-1,.,CSVGGVPPRETQYF,TGCAGCGTTGGAGGAGTTCCTCCCCGAGAGACCCAGTACTTC
TRBJ1-5,many,TRBV6-1,TRBD1,CASSSLQGSNQPQHF,TGTGCCAGCAGCTCCCTACAGGGGAGTAATCAGCCCCAGCATTTT
TRBJ2-1,many,TRBV29-1,TRBD1,CSVGGRGQAEQFF,TGCAGCGTTGGGGGGCGGGGACAGGCTGAGCAGTTCTTC
TRBJ1-2,many,TRBV29-1,.,CSVASPEGYTF,TGCAGCGTTGCGTCTCCGGAGGGCTACACCTTC
TRBJ1-2,many,TRBV12-3/TRBV12-4,.,CASRNPGGYTF,TGTGCCAGCAGAAATCCGGGTGGCTACACCTTC
TRBJ1-3,many,TRBV12-3/TRBV12-4,.,CASSVHGNTIYF,TGTGCCAGCAGTGTTCACGGAAACACCATATATTTT
TRBJ2-1,few,TRBV24-1,TRBD2,CATSGGEGSGGKSSYNEQFF,TGTGCCACCAGTGGGGGTGAGGGCAGCGGGGGGAAAAGCTCCTACAATGAGCAGTTCTTC
TRBJ1-1,.,TRBV6-2/TRBV6-3,.,CASSPYTVNTEAFF,TGTGCCAGCAGCCCATACACAGTGAACACTGAAGCTTTCTTT
TRBJ1-1,many,TRBV4-3,.,CASSQDRLTEAFF,TGCGCCAGCAGCCAAGATAGGCTAACTGAAGCTTTCTTT
TRBJ2-1,many,TRBV20-1,.,CSARDYTGLYNEQFF,TGCAGTGCTAGAGATTACACCGGCCTTTACAATGAGCAGTTCTTC
TRBJ1-2,.,TRBV10-1,.,CASRVGHNANYGYTF,TGCGCCAGCAGGGTGGGCCATAACGCTAACTATGGCTACACCTTC
TRBJ2-7,few,TRBV20-1,TRBD1,CSARWDRDPSYEQYF,TGCAGTGCTAGATGGGACAGGGATCCCTCCTACGAGCAGTACTTC
TRBJ2-1,many,TRBV20-1,TRBD2,CSAAPGLADEQFF,TGCAGTGCTGCTCCGGGACTAGCCGATGAGCAGTTCTTC
TRBJ1-1,.,TRBV13,TRBD1,CASEAPGQGAEAFF,TGTGCCAGCGAGGCCCCTGGTCAGGGGGCTGAAGCTTTCTTT
TRBJ1-2,few,TRBV5-1,.,CASSLEDSNYGYTF,TGCGCCAGCAGCTTGGAGGATTCTAACTATGGCTACACCTTC
TRBJ1-5,many,TRBV7-2,TRBD1,CASSPHGQGPHQPQHF,TGTGCCAGCAGCCCCCACGGACAGGGGCCACATCAGCCCCAGCATTTT
TRBJ2-3,many,TRBV20-1,TRBD2,CSARTRAGGTDTQYF,TGCAGTGCTAGAACTAGGGCGGGGGGCACAGATACGCAGTATTTT
TRBJ1-2,.,TRBV6-4,TRBD1,CASSTSRTGLGYGYTF,TGTGCCAGCAGTACCTCCCGGACAGGGTTGGGCTATGGCTACACCTTC
TRBJ2-2,few,TRBV12-3/TRBV12-4,TRBD2,CASSLAGGPSGELFF,TGTGCCAGCAGTCTTGCGGGGGGGCCGTCCGGGGAGCTGTTTTTT
TRBJ2-3,many,TRBV7-2,TRBD2,CASRDGTSSYTDTQYF,TGTGCCAGCAGGGACGGGACTAGCAGCTACACAGATACGCAGTATTTT
TRBJ2-2,few,TRBV15,.,CATSRGAGAYNTGELFF,TGTGCCACCAGCAGGGGGGCAGGGGCTTATAACACCGGGGAGCTGTTTTTT
TRBJ2-2,few,TRBV5-1,.,CASTAEVVGQRGELFF,TGCGCCAGCACCGCGGAGGTAGTTGGGCAGCGCGGGGAGCTGTTTTTT
TRBJ2-6,.,TRBV14,.,CASSQSPPGANVLTF,TGTGCCAGCAGCCAATCTCCTCCTGGGGCCAACGTCCTGACTTTC
TRBJ2-3,many,TRBV6-2/TRBV6-3,.,CASSRTPSTDTQYF,TGTGCCAGCAGTCGGACGCCTAGCACAGATACGCAGTATTTT
TRBJ2-5,many,TRBV7-8,.,CASSLSVETQYF,TGTGCCAGCAGCCTATCTGTGGAGACCCAGTACTTC